This T cell receptor beta chain is from a study of T cells in Graves' hyperthyroidism and ophthalmopathy. The germline V and J ends were trimmed by 1 base and 12 bases, with 19 bases remaining between them. Germline V gene data show CDR1 as LGHDT and CDR2 as YNNKEL (reference sequence). This CDR3 is built from 15 residues. RNA transcripts were the template for amplifying TCR beta CDR3 regions. The TCR CDR3 was amplified in a first-round RT-PCR using the HTBI primer set. TCRdb re-called the multiplex PCR reads through MiXCR, storing one row per CDR3 protein. The sample records about 350,000 distinct CDR3 sequences, approximately 15% being singletons.

The origin of this receptor is a woman aged 30 to 39 with Graves' hyperthyroidism. Sample: blood. The chain uses TRBV3-1 and TRBJ2-1; D gene uncertain. CDR3 nucleotide sequence: TGTGCCAGCAGCCAAGGAAGGGCCCCCCCGAGATGGCAGTTCTTC. Translated: CASSQGRAPPRWQFF.